This TCR beta chain was sequenced for a study of blood T cell repertoires in COVID-19. Study summary: Some COVID-19 samples were acute and others convalescent; all came from the United States, Italy and Spain. T cells, B-cell-depleted T cells, or PBMCs provided the cDNA or gDNA that served as material.

Profiled with immunoSEQ multiplex PCR; TCRdb holds only in-frame clones, not every one. The repertoire holds over 100,000 clones, with roughly nine tenths as singletons. The CDR3 covers 13 residues. Germline V gene lookup returns CDR1 SGHNT and CDR2 YYREEE (reference sequence). V was clipped by 0 bases and J by 9 bases, with 10 bases between them. This clonotype was obtained from a human donor in a cohort sampled during active COVID-19. This chain joins TRBV5-4 and TRBJ2-1; D unresolved. Sequencing was done on a sample of peripheral blood. CDR3 DNA sequence: TGTGCCAGCAGCTTGGACACCTTTCTTGAGCAGTTCTTC. It is translated as CASSLDTFLEQFF.